This T cell receptor (beta chain) was observed in a study of blood T cells in healthy people across ages. General study findings and limits: The diversity estimates, figures obtained from one million T cells, were considered underestimates. With naive T cell percentage, TCR beta diversity showed a strong correlation.

CDR1 is SEHNR and CDR2 is FQNEAQ in the germline V gene (reference sequence). The CDR3 totals 16 residues. Next came a second PCR, run for about 7 to 12 cycles, which used a sample-barcoded 5' primer along with a J-beta primer mix. TCRdb reprocessed the 5' RACE reads with MiXCR, giving one entry per CDR3 protein. This sample carries around 1,000,000 distinct CDR3 sequences, roughly 24% of them seen once, and the ten largest clones take 0.65% to 0.75%. A word on this clonotype: Antigen specificity is unknown.

These same data were also listed under a study on T cells of mothers and their children.

The sequence came from a girl between 2 and 10 years old in good health. The gene calls are TRBV7-9 and TRBJ2-5, with TRBD2 matching 8 bases. The DNA end is a closer match to TRBJ2-7, so the J assignment may be wrong. The sequenced sample consisted of blood. This CDR3 is CASSPGGTRSSYEQYF. The CDR3 nucleotides read TGTGCCAGCAGCCCCGGGGGGACTAGGAGCTCCTACGAGCAGTACTTC.